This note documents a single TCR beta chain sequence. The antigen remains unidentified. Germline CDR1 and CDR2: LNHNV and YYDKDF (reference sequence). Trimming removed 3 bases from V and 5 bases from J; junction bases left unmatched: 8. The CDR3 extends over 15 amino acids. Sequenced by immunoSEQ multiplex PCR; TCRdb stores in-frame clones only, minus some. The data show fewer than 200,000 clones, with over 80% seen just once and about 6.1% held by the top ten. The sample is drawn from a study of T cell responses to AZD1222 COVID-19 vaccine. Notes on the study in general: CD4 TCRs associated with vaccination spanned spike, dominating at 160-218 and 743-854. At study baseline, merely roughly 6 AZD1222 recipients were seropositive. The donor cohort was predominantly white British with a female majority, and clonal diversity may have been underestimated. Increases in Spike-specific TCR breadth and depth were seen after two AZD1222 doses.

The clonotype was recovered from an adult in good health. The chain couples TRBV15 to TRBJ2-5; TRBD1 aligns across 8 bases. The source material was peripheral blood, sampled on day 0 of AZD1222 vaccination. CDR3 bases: TGTGCCACCAGCAGCAGGACAGGGCAGGTTGAGACCCAGTACTTC. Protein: CATSSRTGQVETQYF.